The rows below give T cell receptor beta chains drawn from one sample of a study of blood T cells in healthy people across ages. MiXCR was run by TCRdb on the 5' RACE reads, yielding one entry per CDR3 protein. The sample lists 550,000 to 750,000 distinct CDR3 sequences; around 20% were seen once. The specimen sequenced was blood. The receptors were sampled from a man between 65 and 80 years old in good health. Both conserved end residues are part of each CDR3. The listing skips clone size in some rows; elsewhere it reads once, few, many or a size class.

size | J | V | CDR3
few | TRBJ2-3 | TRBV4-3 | CASSQDQASGRYTQYF
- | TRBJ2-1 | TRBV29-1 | CSIGLALNEQFF
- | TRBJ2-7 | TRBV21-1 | CASSKLQGGFYEQYF
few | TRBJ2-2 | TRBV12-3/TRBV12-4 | CASNQARVSGELFF
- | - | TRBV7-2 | CASSPTSGVYEQYF
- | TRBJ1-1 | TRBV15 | CATSNWTGRAEAFF
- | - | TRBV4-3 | CASSQDRASEAYEQYF
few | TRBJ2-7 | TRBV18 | CASSWGEDEQYF
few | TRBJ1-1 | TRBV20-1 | CSARVEVTEAFF
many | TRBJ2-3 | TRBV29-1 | CSVSGTSGTDTQYF
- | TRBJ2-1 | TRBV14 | CASSQDLTSGSNQQFF
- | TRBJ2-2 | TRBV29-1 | CSVGGGGRGTGELFF
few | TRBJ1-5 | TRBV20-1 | CSASQDNQPQHF
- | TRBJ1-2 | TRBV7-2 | CASRETRHGYTF
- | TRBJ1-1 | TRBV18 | CASSPRTTRSNTEAFF
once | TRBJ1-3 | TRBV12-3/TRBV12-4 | CASSLQGLGNTIYF
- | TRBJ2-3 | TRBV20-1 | CSARVPGLVASTDTQYF
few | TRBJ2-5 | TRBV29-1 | CSVTREGAKETQYF
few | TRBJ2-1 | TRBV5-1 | CASSLLAGDDEQFF
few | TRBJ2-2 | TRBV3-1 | CASSQDPGFATGELFF
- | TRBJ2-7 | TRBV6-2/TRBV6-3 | CASRPLAGNYEQYF
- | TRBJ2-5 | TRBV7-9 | CASSLAIETQYF
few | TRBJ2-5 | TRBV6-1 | CASSESQQETQYF
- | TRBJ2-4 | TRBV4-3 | CASSQDRGGENIQYF
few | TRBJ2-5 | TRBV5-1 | CASSLSSAGRQETQYF
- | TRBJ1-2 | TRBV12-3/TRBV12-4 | CASSSPGHGHTF
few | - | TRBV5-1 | CASSQTGTEQYF
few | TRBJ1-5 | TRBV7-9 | CASSGTGSNQPQHF
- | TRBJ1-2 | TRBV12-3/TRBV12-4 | CASSGTENYGYTF
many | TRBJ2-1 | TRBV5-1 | CASSQGLPYNEQFF
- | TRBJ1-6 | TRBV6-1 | CASSEGVRTGGRNSPLHF
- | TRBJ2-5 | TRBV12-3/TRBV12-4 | CASTSTSGLLAETQYF
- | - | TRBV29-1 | CSVTSGRWDEQYF
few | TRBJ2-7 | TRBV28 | CASSLWAQGAHEQYF
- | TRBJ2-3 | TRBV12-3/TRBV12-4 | CASGTSGGTDTQYF
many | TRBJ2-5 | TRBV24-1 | CATSDLVEQKETQYF
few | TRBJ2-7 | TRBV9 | CASSVTDNPYEQYF
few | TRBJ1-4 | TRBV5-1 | CASSFQQGGNEKLFF
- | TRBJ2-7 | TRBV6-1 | CASSAPGERGYEQYF
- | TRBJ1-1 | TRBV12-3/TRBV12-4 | CASSRNRGNTEAFF